The subject of this entry is one TCR beta chain. Its antigen is unknown. This specimen belongs to a study of blood T cells in healthy people across ages. For the study at large: The capture of about one barcoded beta molecule per two T cells was achieved by template switching.

Study outcomes and limitations: It was found that TCR beta diversity correlated strongly with the percentage of naive T cells.

The CDR3 loop spans 13 amino acids. Germline assignment: CDR1 MNHEY and CDR2 SVGEGT. Trimming removed 5 bases at V and 8 bases at J, with 15 bases between. The authors ran a second PCR of roughly 6 to 12 cycles using a sample-barcoded 5' primer and a J-beta primer mix. TCRdb redid the calling of the 5' RACE reads with MiXCR, one entry per CDR3 protein. The table includes about 1.8 million distinct CDR3 sequences, around 50% detected once. Every participating donor contributed roughly 10 milliliters of peripheral blood through a draw. This chain joins TRBV6-2 or TRBV6-3 and TRBJ1-2; D is possibly TRBD1 (6 bases). Source material: blood. This TCR derives from a woman aged 40 to 50 in good health. CDR3 sequence: CASSRLTGYGYTF. For the CDR3, the DNA is TGTGCCAGCAGTCGACTAACAGGGTACGGCTACACCTTC.